These 7 T cell receptor beta chains share one sample of origin, sequenced in a study of shared clonotypes between healthy human individuals. Repertoires were generated with immunoSEQ multiplex PCR, while TCRdb's copy carries only in-frame clones and drops some. The sample lists about 660,000 clones, over 65% occurring once. Input material: memory CD4+ T cells sorted from blood. Subset meaning: CD45RA-negative fraction. The receptors originated from a woman in her thirties in good health.

The chain links TRBV10-2 to TRBJ2-1; possible D gene TRBD1, 6 bases. This CDR3 is built from 15 residues. Deletions cut 0 bases from V and 8 bases from J, with 14 bases between. Germline CDR1 and CDR2: WSHSY and SAAADI. CDR3 protein: CASSESMGAGYEQFF. CDR3 nucleotides: TGCGCCAGCAGTGAGTCGATGGGGGCTGGGTATGAGCAGTTCTTC.

This chain joins TRBV4-1 and TRBJ2-5, with D perhaps TRBD1 (5 bases). Germline lookup yields CDR1 MGHRA and CDR2 YSYEKL. V lost 6 bases and J lost 4, with 12 bases in between. CDR3 length equals 13 residues. The DNA of the CDR3 is TGCGCCAGCAGTTTCGCCAGGGCAGAGACCCAGTACTTC. The encoded protein is CASSFARAETQYF.

V gene TRBV7-3 combines with J gene TRBJ1-1, with a tentative D call TRBD1 (6 bases). The V gene lost 2 bases and the J gene lost 5 bases, with 9 bases spanning the gap. The CDR3 totals 13 residues. Germline CDR1 SGHTA, CDR2 FQGTGA. CDR3 sequence: CASSLAQGTEAFF. CDR3 bases: TGTGCCAGCAGCTTAGCGCAGGGGACTGAAGCTTTCTTT.

The V and J genes are TRBV6-6 and TRBJ2-7; TRBD1 matches 8 bases. The V and J ends lost 6 bases and 6 bases, in that order; junction bases with no gene match: 7. The CDR3 loop spans 13 amino acids. Per the germline V gene, CDR1 is MNHNY and CDR2 is SVGAGI (reference sequence). For the CDR3, the DNA is TGTGCCAGCAGCCCTGACAGGGGTAGCGAGCAGTACTTC. As protein: CASSPDRGSEQYF.

This clone was found a few times. This chain uses TRBV5-1 with TRBJ2-1, with D tentatively TRBD2 (6 bases). The length of the CDR3 is 13 residues. V was trimmed by 0 bases and J by 7 bases, leaving 8 bases between them. Per the germline V gene, CDR1 is SGHRS and CDR2 is YFSETQ. As DNA, the CDR3 is TGCGCCAGCAGCTTGGCCGGGGGTAATGAGCAGTTCTTC. Translated: CASSLAGGNEQFF.

The rearrangement joins TRBV7-9 to TRBJ1-2, with 9 positions matching TRBD1. The CDR3 is 16 residues long. Per germline, CDR1 SEHNR and CDR2 FQNEAQ (reference sequence). The V gene end was trimmed by 5 bases and the J gene end by 5 bases; junction bases not matched to a gene: 12. The CDR3 DNA follows: TGTGCCAGCAGCCGGAGTAGGGGACAGGGTGGTTATGGCTACACCTTC. This gives the protein CASSRSRGQGGYGYTF.

This chain uses TRBV28 with TRBJ2-7, with D possibly matching TRBD2 (5 bases). This CDR3 spans 18 amino acids. The germline V gene encodes CDR1 MDHEN and CDR2 SYDVKM. Trimming removed 4 bases at V and 1 base at J, with 23 bases between. CDR3 in DNA: TGTGCCAGCAGTTCCCTAGATGTGTTAGCGCGAATTTCCTACGAGCAGTACTTC. Translating it yields CASSSLDVLARISYEQYF.